Here is one T cell receptor beta chain with its context. Its matching antigen is unknown. The CDR3 end lies 3 residues beyond the end of the read and is filled in from the germline J gene. The data derive from a study of T cells in women clearing cervical HPV infection. Each participant carried one incident cervical HPV16 infection only. This table comes from immunoSEQ multiplex PCR, and its TCRdb copy is limited to in-frame clones, with some not included. The repertoire table contains tens of thousands of clones. Study-level points and caveats: A classifier using richness and V gene abundances reached an AUC of 0.7 to 0.9. Cases carried less TRBV6-7 than controls: roughly 0.12% versus 0.17%.

Germline V gives CDR1 KGHSH, CDR2 LQKENI. This CDR3 is 15 amino acids long. The sequence was obtained from a woman aged 18 to 75 with a cervical HPV16 infection that either progressed to CIN3+ or cleared (not recorded which). Sequences were obtained from blood buffy coat. This sequence joins TRBV18 and TRBJ2-3; possibly TRBD1 or TRBD2 for D (5 bases each). CDR3 bases read: TGTGCCAGCTCACGTCAAGGGGCTATAGGGGAGACG. Protein: CASSRQGAIGET. The entire CDR3 is CASSRQGAIGETQYF.